The rows below give T cell receptor beta chains drawn from one sample of a study of control samples from healthy donors and cancer patients. Method: immunoSEQ multiplex PCR; TCRdb's copy keeps in-frame clones and lacks some. The sample shows some 95,000 clones, roughly three quarters of them seen only once. The sequencing sample was made of blood. Receptors were obtained from a woman aged 25 to 39 in good health. CDR3s leave out the opening cysteine and the closing phenylalanine or tryptophan. Where a row states a size, it is once, few, many or the class of an expanded clone; other rows omit it.

V gene: TRBV12-5
J gene: TRBJ2-1
clone size: NA
CDR3 protein: ASGLSPLAGFVNEQF

V gene: TRBV5-5
J gene: TRBJ2-1
clone size: NA
CDR3 protein: ASSLTLYNEQF

V gene: TRBV12-3/TRBV12-4
J gene: TRBJ2-1
clone size: NA
CDR3 protein: ASSFLGEQF

V gene: TRBV24-1
J gene: TRBJ2-3
clone size: NA
CDR3 protein: ATSDARHRAGDTQY

V gene: TRBV12-3/TRBV12-4
J gene: TRBJ1-1
clone size: NA
CDR3 protein: ATFSWEGAGAF

V gene: TRBV2
J gene: TRBJ2-7
clone size: NA
CDR3 protein: ASSDGGWRSSYEQY

V gene: TRBV7-2
J gene: TRBJ2-3
clone size: NA
CDR3 protein: ASRNGGIGTDTQY

V gene: TRBV6-5
J gene: TRBJ2-3
clone size: NA
CDR3 protein: ASAPVGGTTDTQY

V gene: TRBV7-8
J gene: TRBJ1-2
clone size: NA
CDR3 protein: ASSPRLGGANGYT

V gene: TRBV19
J gene: TRBJ2-1
clone size: NA
CDR3 protein: ASSTLRQGGAGEQF

V gene: TRBV11-2
J gene: TRBJ2-2
clone size: NA
CDR3 protein: ASSLDLTGGNTGELF

V gene: TRBV2
J gene: TRBJ2-7
clone size: few
CDR3 protein: ASSEALGGRITKQY

V gene: TRBV12-3/TRBV12-4
J gene: TRBJ2-7
clone size: NA
CDR3 protein: ASRLAGGYEQY

V gene: TRBV4-3
J gene: TRBJ2-1
clone size: NA
CDR3 protein: ASSYSGGSYNEQF

V gene: TRBV6-1
J gene: TRBJ2-3
clone size: NA
CDR3 protein: ASSERHGSGTDTQY

V gene: TRBV20-1
J gene: TRBJ2-1
clone size: NA
CDR3 protein: SARVYNEQF

V gene: TRBV20-1
J gene: TRBJ1-2
clone size: NA
CDR3 protein: SALGLGGYT

V gene: TRBV27
J gene: TRBJ2-1
clone size: NA
CDR3 protein: ASSLALAAISYNEQF

V gene: TRBV9
J gene: TRBJ1-2
clone size: NA
CDR3 protein: ASSPHGDGYGYT

V gene: TRBV4-1
J gene: TRBJ2-2
clone size: NA
CDR3 protein: ATSRIGSPGELF

V gene: TRBV12-3/TRBV12-4
J gene: TRBJ2-7
clone size: NA
CDR3 protein: ASSLGHRYEQY

V gene: TRBV29-1
J gene: TRBJ2-5
clone size: few
CDR3 protein: SVKGPGETQY

V gene: TRBV9
J gene: TRBJ1-1
clone size: NA
CDR3 protein: ASSVVRDRTEAF

V gene: TRBV4-3
J gene: TRBJ1-2
clone size: NA
CDR3 protein: ASSQETGQGASNYGYT

V gene: TRBV2
J gene: TRBJ2-1
clone size: NA
CDR3 protein: ATGIRSNEQF

V gene: TRBV19
J gene: TRBJ2-2
clone size: NA
CDR3 protein: ATQTGTDTGELF

V gene: TRBV6-2/TRBV6-3
J gene: TRBJ1-5
clone size: NA
CDR3 protein: ASSYRQLNQPQH

V gene: TRBV12-3/TRBV12-4
J gene: TRBJ2-5
clone size: NA
CDR3 protein: ASRSGEGTQY

V gene: TRBV7-2
J gene: TRBJ1-2
clone size: once
CDR3 protein: ASSLRVGRGYGYT